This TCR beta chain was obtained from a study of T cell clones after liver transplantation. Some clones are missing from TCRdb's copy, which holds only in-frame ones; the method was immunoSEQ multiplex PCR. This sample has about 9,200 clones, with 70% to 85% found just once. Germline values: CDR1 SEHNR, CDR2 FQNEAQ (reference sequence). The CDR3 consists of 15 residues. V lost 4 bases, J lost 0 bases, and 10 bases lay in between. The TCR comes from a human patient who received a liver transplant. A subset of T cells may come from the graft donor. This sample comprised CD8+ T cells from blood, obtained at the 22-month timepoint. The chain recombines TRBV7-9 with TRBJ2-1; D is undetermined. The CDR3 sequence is CASSSDVSSYNEQFF. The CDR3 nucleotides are TGTGCCAGCAGCTCCGACGTAAGCTCCTACAATGAGCAGTTCTTC.